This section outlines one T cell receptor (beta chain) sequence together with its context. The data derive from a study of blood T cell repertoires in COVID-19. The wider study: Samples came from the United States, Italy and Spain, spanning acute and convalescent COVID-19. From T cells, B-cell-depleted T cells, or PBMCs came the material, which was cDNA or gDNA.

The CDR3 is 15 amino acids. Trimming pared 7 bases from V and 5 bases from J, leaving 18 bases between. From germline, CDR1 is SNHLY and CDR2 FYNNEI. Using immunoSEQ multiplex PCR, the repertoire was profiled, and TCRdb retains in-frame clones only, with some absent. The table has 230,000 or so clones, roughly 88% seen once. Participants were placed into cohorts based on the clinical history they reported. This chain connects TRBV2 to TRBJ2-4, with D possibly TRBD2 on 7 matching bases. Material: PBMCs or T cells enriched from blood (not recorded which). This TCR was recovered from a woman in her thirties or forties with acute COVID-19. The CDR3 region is CASTGRGAGQNIQYF. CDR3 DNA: TGTGCCAGCACGGGACGGGGGGCTGGTCAAAACATTCAGTACTTC.